The 15 T cell receptor beta chains below were found in one sample sequenced in a study of Ad26.COV2.S vaccination and SARS-CoV-2 variants. Measured with immunoSEQ multiplex PCR; TCRdb has only the in-frame clones, and not every one. The sample records approximately 340,000 clones, roughly nine tenths being singletons. The sequencing used peripheral blood, collected after recovery from COVID-19. The receptor set was obtained from a human donor who had recovered from COVID-19.

The chain recombines TRBV18 with TRBJ2-1, with TRBD2 as a possible D gene (6 bases). This CDR3 contains 16 residues. CDR1 and CDR2 (germline): KGHSH, LQKENI. V lost 2 bases to trimming and J lost 3 bases, with 14 bases between them. CDR3 sequence (DNA): TGTGCCAGCTCACCAGTGGTGGCTAGCGTCTACAATGAGCAGTTCTTC. This sequence encodes CASSPVVASVYNEQFF.

This chain links TRBV10-3 with TRBJ2-3, with D perhaps TRBD1 or TRBD2 (5 bases each). Germline lookup yields CDR1 ENHRY and CDR2 SYGVKD. V was trimmed by 8 bases and J by 3 bases, leaving 15 bases between them. The CDR3 extends over 14 amino acids. The CDR3 bases are TGTGCCATCGCCCTGAGAGGGGAGACAGATACGCAGTATTTT. Its protein product is CAIALRGETDTQYF.

The chain links TRBV10-1 to TRBJ1-4; D call uncertain. V gave up 6 bases and J gave up 0 bases, with 11 bases separating them. Germline V gene data show CDR1 as WNHNN and CDR2 as SYGVQD (reference sequence). This CDR3 is built from 15 residues. The CDR3 spells CASSQTGSTNEKLFF. The CDR3 bases are TGCGCCAGCAGCCAGACGGGGTCAACTAATGAAAAACTGTTTTTT.

The V gene is TRBV6-5, the J gene TRBJ1-2; the match to TRBD1 covers 9 bases. Trimming at V came to 6 bases and at J to 5 bases, leaving 7 bases not matched to a gene. The germline V gene encodes CDR1 MNHEY and CDR2 SVGAGI. This CDR3 contains 14 residues. The chain's CDR3 is CASRVQGALYGYTF. The CDR3, as DNA: TGTGCCAGCAGGGTACAGGGGGCTCTGTATGGCTACACCTTC.

J is TRBJ2-6 and V is TRBV9, with TRBD1 matching 9 bases. V lost 0 bases to trimming and J lost 0 bases; unmatched junction nucleotides: 1. The CDR3 runs to 17 residues. The germline V gene encodes CDR1 SGDLS and CDR2 YYNGEE. The CDR3 protein is CASSVGTGVSGANVLTF. DNA for the CDR3: TGTGCCAGCAGCGTAGGGACAGGGGTCTCTGGGGCCAACGTCCTGACTTTC.

A single count supports this clone. The V call is TRBV5-1, the J call TRBJ2-7, with 7 bases matching TRBD2. Germline V gene sequence: CDR1 SGHRS, CDR2 YFSETQ. This CDR3 has 17 amino acids. V shed 4 bases, J shed 3 bases, and the junction held 16 bases outside the gene matches. CDR3: CASSQQSGGGPFYEQYF. CDR3 DNA: TGCGCCAGCAGCCAGCAATCTGGCGGGGGACCTTTCTACGAGCAGTACTTC.

This sequence joins TRBV11-2 and TRBJ1-1, with no clear D. Trimming cost V 4 bases and J 10 bases, with 10 bases left between them. This CDR3 has 11 amino acids. The germline V gene encodes CDR1 SGHAT and CDR2 FQNNGV. The CDR3 bases are TGTGCCAGCAGCTCCCTCTCATCAGCTTTCTTT. Amino acids: CASSSLSSAFF.

The chain uses TRBV7-8 and TRBJ2-5, with 12 positions matching TRBD2. The V gene's germline CDR1 is SGHVS and CDR2 FQNEAQ. This CDR3 region has 18 residues. V shed 1 base and J 4 bases; nucleotides not matched to a gene: 10. The CDR3: CASSLVASGGALSETQYF. CDR3 DNA: TGTGCCAGCAGCTTAGTGGCTAGCGGGGGGGCTTTGTCAGAGACCCAGTACTTC. Together with reference TRBV7-8 and TRBJ2-5, the CDR3 gives the full variable domain: GAGVSQSPRYKVAKRGQDVALRCDPISGHVSLFWYQQALGQGPEFLTYFQNEAQLDKSGLPSDRFFAERPEGSVSTLKIQRTQQEDSAVYLCASSLVASGGALSETQYFGPGTRLLVL.

The rearrangement joins TRBV11-2 to TRBJ1-2; D call uncertain. Germline CDR1 and CDR2: SGHAT and FQNNGV. Trimming took off 6 bases at V and 3 bases at J, with 11 bases between the two ends. This CDR3 is 13 amino acids long. In nucleotides, the CDR3 is TGTGCCAGCAGTTCCGGAAGGGACTATGGCTACACCTTC. Protein product: CASSSGRDYGYTF.

The chain links TRBV27 to TRBJ1-2; D gene unclear. The germline V and J ends were trimmed by 4 bases and 4 bases, with 13 bases remaining between them. CDR3 length: 14 amino acids. The germline V gene has CDR1 MNHEY and CDR2 SMNVEV (reference sequence). CDR3 nucleotides: TGTGCCAGCAGTTCCAACAGCCGCTCCTATGGCTACACCTTC. As protein: CASSSNSRSYGYTF.

The J gene is TRBJ1-1, the V gene TRBV7-2; D is ambiguous. Per the germline V gene, CDR1 is SGHTA and CDR2 is FQGNSA. V was pared by 0 bases and J by 3 bases, with 5 bases between. The CDR3 has 13 amino acids. The CDR3 DNA follows: TGTGCCAGCAGCTTAGCATGGGACACTGAAGCTTTCTTT. The encoded protein is CASSLAWDTEAFF.

This sequence joins TRBV14 and TRBJ2-7; no clear D gene. This CDR3 has 12 amino acids. The germline V and J ends were trimmed by 0 bases and 9 bases, with 9 bases remaining between them. CDR1 and CDR2 from the germline V gene are SGHDN and FVKESK. This CDR3 is CASSQDRYRQYF. In nucleotides, the CDR3 is TGTGCCAGCAGCCAAGATCGCTATAGGCAGTACTTC.

The V gene is TRBV15, the J gene TRBJ2-7, with 10 bases identical to TRBD1. Losses at the gene ends were 1 base for V and 5 bases for J; bases not matched to a gene: 2. The CDR3 spans 14 residues. The germline V gene has CDR1 LNHNV and CDR2 YYDKDF (reference sequence). The CDR3, as DNA: TGTGCCACCAGCAGAGGGACAGGGGGTAACGAGCAGTACTTC. Its protein product is CATSRGTGGNEQYF.

In this sample, this clone turned up once. The chain joins TRBV11-2 to TRBJ2-7; no firm D call. From germline, CDR1 is SGHAT and CDR2 FQNNGV. The ends were cut back, 1 base at V and 6 bases at J, with 7 bases in the middle. CDR3 length: 12 residues. CDR3 sequence: CASSLAYIEQYF. The CDR3 bases are TGTGCCAGCAGCTTAGCGTATATCGAGCAGTACTTC.

The V call is TRBV6-5, the J call TRBJ1-5; D unclear. The V gene lost 5 bases and the J gene lost 7 bases, with 12 bases spanning the gap. Germline V gene lookup returns CDR1 MNHEY and CDR2 SVGAGI. The CDR3 extends over 13 amino acids. CDR3 in amino acids: CASSPKGNQPQHF. CDR3 sequence (DNA): TGTGCCAGCAGTCCCAAGGGTAACCAGCCCCAGCATTTT.